This TCR beta chain was retrieved from a study of T cells expressing NK-cell markers. Overall study context: Among eight sequenced donors, seven carried HCMV seropositivity while one was seronegative. Points from the study as a whole: It was still unclear whether expanded NKG2C+ T cell clones were HCMV specific.

Comment on this clonotype: Its antigen is unknown.

What made the TCR beta cDNA was 5'RACE template switching with UMIs. TCRdb reprocessed the 5' RACE reads; each CDR3 protein has one entry and no DNA is given. This table holds about 370,000 distinct CDR3 sequences. This CDR3 is 15 amino acids long. The specimen was blood T cells: a sorted CD56 or NKG2C T cell subset, CD4+ or CD8+ T cells, or bulk PBMC T cells (not recorded which). The chain carries TRBV12-3 or TRBV12-4 and TRBJ1-2; the TRBD1 assignment by TCRdb is unverifiable without DNA. The sequence was collected from a woman aged 45-65 years in good health. The CDR3 sequence: CASSHYGQGGYGYTF.